The sequence of this T cell receptor (beta chain) was determined in a study of CD8 T cells in ankylosing spondylitis. This clonotype was picked up many times. TCRdb re-derived calls from the 5' RACE reads in MiXCR, one entry per CDR3 protein. This table holds under 200,000 distinct CDR3 sequences, around a tenth found once. The CDR3 consists of 13 residues. V lost 5 bases, J lost 7 bases, and 13 bases lay in between. The clonotype originates from a male donor with ankylosing spondylitis or in good health (not recorded which). The chain employs TRBV12-3 or TRBV12-4 and TRBJ2-3; weak D call: TRBD2 (5 bases). The sequencing input was blood, either unsorted or a sorted T cell fraction (not recorded which). In DNA form, the CDR3 reads TGTGCCAGCAGTACGATGCCGGGGAATACGCAGTATTTT. This gives the protein CASSTMPGNTQYF.